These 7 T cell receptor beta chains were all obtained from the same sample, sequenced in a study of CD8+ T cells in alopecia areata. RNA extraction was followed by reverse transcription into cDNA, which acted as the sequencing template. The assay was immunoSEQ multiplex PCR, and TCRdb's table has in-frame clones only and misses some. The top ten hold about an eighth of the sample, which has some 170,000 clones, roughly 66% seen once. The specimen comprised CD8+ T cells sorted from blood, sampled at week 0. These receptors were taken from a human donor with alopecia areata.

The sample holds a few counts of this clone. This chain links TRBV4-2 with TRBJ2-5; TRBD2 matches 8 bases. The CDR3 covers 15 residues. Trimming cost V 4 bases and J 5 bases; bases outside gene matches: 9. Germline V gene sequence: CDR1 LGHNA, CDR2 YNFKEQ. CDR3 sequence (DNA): TGTGCCAGCAGCCCCGGGGGCGGGGGGACTGAGACCCAGTACTTC. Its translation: CASSPGGGGTETQYF.

The CDR3 bases are TGTGCCAGCAGCTTAGGGGTGGCAGGGCGGAATGAGCAGTTCTTC. It translates to CASSLGVAGRNEQFF. The gene calls are TRBV7-2 and TRBJ2-1; possibly TRBD1 for D (5 bases). The CDR3 totals 15 residues. V lost 1 base and J 7 bases, leaving 14 bases between the germline ends. Germline CDR1 SGHTA, CDR2 FQGNSA.

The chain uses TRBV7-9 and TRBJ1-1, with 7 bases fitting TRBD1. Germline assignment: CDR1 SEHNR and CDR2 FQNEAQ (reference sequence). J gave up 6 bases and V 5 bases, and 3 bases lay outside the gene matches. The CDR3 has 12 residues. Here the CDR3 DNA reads TGTGCCAGCAGCACCGACAGGGCTGAAGCTTTCTTT. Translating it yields CASSTDRAEAFF. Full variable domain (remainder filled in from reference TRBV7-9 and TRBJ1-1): DTGVSQNPRHKITKRGQNVTFRCDPISEHNRLYWYRQTLGQGPEFLTYFQNEAQLEKSRLLSDRFSAERPKGSFSTLEIQRTEQGDSAMYLCASSTDRAEAFFGQGTRLTVV.

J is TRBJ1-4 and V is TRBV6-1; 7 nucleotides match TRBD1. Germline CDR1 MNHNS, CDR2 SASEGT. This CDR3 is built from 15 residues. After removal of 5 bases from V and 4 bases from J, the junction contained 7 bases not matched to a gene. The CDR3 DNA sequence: TGTGCCAGCAGTCCGATGGACAGGATTAATGAAAAACTGTTTTTT. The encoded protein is CASSPMDRINEKLFF.

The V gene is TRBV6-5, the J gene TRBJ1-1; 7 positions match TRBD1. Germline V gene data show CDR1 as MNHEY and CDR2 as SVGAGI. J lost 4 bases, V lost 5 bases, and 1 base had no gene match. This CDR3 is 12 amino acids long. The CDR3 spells CASSPGGTEAFF. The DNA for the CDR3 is TGTGCCAGCAGTCCAGGGGGCACTGAAGCTTTCTTT.

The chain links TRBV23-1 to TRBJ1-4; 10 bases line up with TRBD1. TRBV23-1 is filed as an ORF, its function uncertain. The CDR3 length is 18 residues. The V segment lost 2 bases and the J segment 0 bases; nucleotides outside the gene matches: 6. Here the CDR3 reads CASSQPGTGDATNEKLFF. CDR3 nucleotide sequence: TGCGCCAGCAGTCAACCGGGGACAGGGGACGCAACTAATGAAAAACTGTTTTTT.

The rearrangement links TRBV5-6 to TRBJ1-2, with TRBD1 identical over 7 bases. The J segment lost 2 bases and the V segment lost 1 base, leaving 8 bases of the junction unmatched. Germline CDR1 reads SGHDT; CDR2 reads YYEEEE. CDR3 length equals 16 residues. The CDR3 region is CASSLITGTANYGYTF. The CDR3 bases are TGTGCCAGCAGCTTGATCACCGGGACAGCGAACTATGGCTACACCTTC.